Following are 2 T cell receptor beta chains from one sample sequenced in a study of cytomegalovirus exposure and HLA in healthy donors. The PCR ran on 60 Vbeta and 13 Jbeta primers. Libraries were prepared by immunoSEQ multiplex PCR; TCRdb keeps only in-frame clonotypes and omits some of them. Among about 160,000 clones listed, approximately 90% were seen once. Source material: PBMCs. The origin of the receptors is a woman in her 30s in good health and CMV-seronegative.

This clone was recorded a few times. V and J are TRBV4-3 and TRBJ1-1, with unresolved D. This CDR3 spans 13 amino acids. Germline V gene sequence: CDR1 LGHNA, CDR2 YSLEER. The ends were cut back, 0 bases at V and 6 bases at J, with 8 bases in the middle. The CDR3 region is CASSQERVSEAFF. CDR3 in DNA: TGCGCCAGCAGCCAAGAGAGGGTATCTGAAGCTTTCTTT.

The J gene is TRBJ1-2, the V gene TRBV7-9, with D perhaps TRBD1 (5 bases). CDR3 length: 15 amino acids. Germline CDR1 is SEHNR and CDR2 is FQNEAQ (reference sequence). Trimming removed 1 base from V and 2 bases from J, with 11 bases in between. The CDR3 DNA reads as TGTGCCAGCAGCTTAGGGGGGGGAGGAAACTATGGCTACACCTTC. This gives the protein CASSLGGGGNYGYTF.